A selection of T cell receptor beta chains follows, all from one sample in a study of low-dose radiotherapy and immunotherapy resistance in tumors. Using its own MiXCR run on the reads, TCRdb lists one record per CDR3 protein. This sample has some 39,000 distinct CDR3 sequences, with 25% to 40% found just once. The sequencing here drew on PBMCs, taken before treatment. These receptors came from a male donor with gallbladder cancer. CDR3s include the opening cysteine and the closing phenylalanine or tryptophan. A D gene is named only where the DNA matches it firmly. Clone size is not always given. Where it is, it says once, few, many or a class for expanded clones.

TRBJ2-5	TRBV5-6	many	TRBD1	CASSRQGLQETQYF	TGTGCCAGCAGCCGACAGGGTCTGCAAGAGACCCAGTACTTC
TRBJ2-7	TRBV28	medium-sized	TRBD1	CASTLTGTGSYEQYF	TGTGCCAGCACATTGACCGGGACAGGGTCCTACGAGCAGTACTTC
TRBJ2-7	TRBV6-2/TRBV6-3	many	TRBD2	CASSYSHSGGPYEQYF	TGTGCCAGCAGTTACTCGCATAGCGGGGGACCTTACGAGCAGTACTTC
TRBJ2-3	TRBV19	many	NA	CASMGPNTDTQYF	TGTGCCAGTATGGGACCAAACACAGATACGCAGTATTTT
TRBJ2-3	TRBV25-1	few	TRBD1	CASSETGALSLNTQYF	TGTGCCAGCAGTGAAACAGGGGCCTTGAGTTTGAATACGCAGTATTTT
TRBJ2-7	TRBV28	medium-sized	TRBD1	CASSPWTGEYEQYF	TGTGCCAGCAGTCCCTGGACAGGGGAGTACGAGCAGTACTTC
TRBJ1-2	TRBV28	NA	TRBD1	CASSPSRTGEYGYTF	TGTGCCAGCAGTCCCAGCCGGACAGGGGAATATGGCTACACCTTC
TRBJ2-1	TRBV20-1	many	NA	CSARDLLAEVEQFF	TGCAGTGCTAGAGATTTACTCGCTGAAGTTGAGCAGTTCTTC
TRBJ2-1	TRBV5-4	NA	TRBD2	CASSLAGGGSSYNEQFF	TGTGCCAGCAGCTTGGCCGGCGGGGGGAGCTCCTACAATGAGCAGTTCTTC
TRBJ2-7	TRBV5-1	NA	TRBD1	CASSGRTGGEQYF	TGCGCCAGCAGCGGGAGGACAGGGGGCGAGCAGTACTTC
TRBJ1-5	TRBV2	NA	NA	CASSQGAVNQPQHF	TGTGCCAGCAGCCAAGGGGCGGTCAATCAGCCCCAGCATTTT
TRBJ1-1	TRBV3-1	NA	NA	CASSQTGTQTVGTEAFF	TGTGCCAGCAGCCAAACCGGGACGCAAACGGTTGGGACTGAAGCTTTCTTT
TRBJ1-5	TRBV7-9	NA	TRBD1	CASSFMSLGTGGGQPQHF	TGTGCCAGCAGCTTTATGTCGCTCGGGACAGGGGGCGGGCAGCCCCAGCATTTT
TRBJ1-1	TRBV19	many	NA	CASIDHLNTEAFF	TGTGCCAGCATTGATCATCTCAACACTGAAGCTTTCTTT
TRBJ1-5	TRBV12-3/TRBV12-4	few	TRBD1	CASSLGTGVSNQPQHF	TGTGCCAGCAGTTTGGGGACAGGGGTTAGCAATCAGCCCCAGCATTTT
TRBJ2-2	TRBV28	NA	NA	CASTGRLVTGELFFF	NA
TRBJ2-3	TRBV6-1	many	NA	CASSIGTDTQYF	TGTGCCAGCAGTATAGGCACAGATACGCAGTATTTT
TRBJ1-4	TRBV15	many	NA	CATSRGLETNEKLFF	TGTGCCACCAGCAGGGGACTCGAAACTAATGAAAAACTGTTTTTT
TRBJ2-5	TRBV3-1	many	TRBD2	CASSQPSSGGDQETQYF	TGTGCCAGCAGCCAACCATCTAGCGGGGGGGATCAAGAGACCCAGTACTTC
TRBJ1-1	TRBV5-3	many	NA	CASMAGATTEAFF	TGTGCCAGCATGGCAGGGGCAACAACTGAAGCTTTCTTT
TRBJ2-7	TRBV11-2	NA	NA	CASSSATYEQYF	TGTGCCAGCAGCTCCGCAACCTACGAGCAGTACTTC
TRBJ2-3	TRBV6-4	NA	TRBD1	CASSGTGSTDTQYF	TGTGCCAGCAGCGGGACAGGTAGCACAGATACGCAGTATTTT
TRBJ2-7	TRBV20-1	many	NA	CSAREGGASYEQYF	TGCAGTGCTAGAGAGGGGGGCGCCTCCTACGAGCAGTACTTC
TRBJ1-1	TRBV3-1	many	NA	CASSQDLGGREAFF	TGTGCCAGCAGCCAAGATCTTGGGGGGCGTGAAGCTTTCTTT
TRBJ1-4	TRBV15	many	TRBD1	CATSRRDRDEKLFF	TGTGCCACCAGCAGAAGGGACAGGGATGAAAAACTGTTTTTT
TRBJ1-1	TRBV30	many	NA	CAWSVYGTEAFF	TGTGCCTGGAGTGTATACGGCACTGAAGCTTTCTTT
TRBJ2-1	TRBV20-1	once	TRBD2	CSAPEPPGTSGYNGQFF	TGCAGTGCGCCCGAGCCCCCCGGGACTAGCGGATACAATGGGCAGTTCTTC
TRBJ1-2	TRBV10-2	NA	NA	CASSESTNYGYTF	TGCGCCAGCAGTGAGTCTACGAACTATGGCTACACCTTC
TRBJ2-2	TRBV5-1	once	NA	CASSLSQGTGELFF	TGCGCCAGCAGCTTGAGTCAAGGCACCGGGGAGCTGTTTTTT
TRBJ1-6	TRBV12-3/TRBV12-4	NA	NA	CASSSSSYNSPLHF	TGTGCCAGCAGCTCGAGCTCCTATAATTCACCCCTCCACTTT
TRBJ2-2	TRBV27	many	TRBD2	CASSFRGGPGELFF	TGTGCCAGCAGTTTCCGGGGGGGCCCCGGGGAGCTGTTTTTT